This T cell receptor (beta chain) was recovered during a study of shared clonotypes between healthy human individuals (dated by TCRdb to 2018 to 2020). A note on the overall study: The cohort comprised two women and a few men aged 18 to 49 years. For each donor, CD4 naive and CD4 memory were each run on three plates, CD8 naive on two plates, and CD8 memory on one plate. Between about 0.85 and 9.5 billion PBMCs per donor were obtained by leukapheresis. To estimate repertoire size and how much clonotype sharing occurs between individuals, the study deeply sequenced the blood TCR repertoires of 5 or 6 healthy adults. Different laboratories and diverse techniques were used to prepare libraries and sequence TCR repertoires, to increase sequencing depth and limit assay-specific biases.

The CDR1 and CDR2 encoded by the germline V gene (reference sequence) are LNHDA and SQIVND. V is cut back by 3 bases and J by 1 base, with 5 bases in the junction unmatched. CDR3 length: 16 amino acids, cysteine to phenylalanine. Only the CDR3 part of the read is kept: 48 bases, read in frame from the first base. For the CD8 naive samples, CD45RO-negative cells were positively selected for CCR7, yielding a CD45RA+CCR7+ population from which TemRA cells were excluded. Donors were healthy HIV-negative adults with no recently reported acute infections or vaccinations. All donors were Caucasian adults living in Nashville, Tennessee, USA. After blood collection by leukapheresis, PBMCs were isolated using Ficoll-Histopaque density gradient centrifugation and then cryopreserved in the vapor phase of liquid nitrogen. Analytical flow cytometry was used to check the purity and quantity of every magnetically sorted T cell population. Genomic DNA was isolated from every sorted fraction and measured by UV absorbance on a Nanodrop 2000c.

Results and caveats for the whole study, not just this receptor: Sampling was restricted to blood, and TCR repertoires in tissues likely differ from the TCR repertoires found in blood. Higher generation probabilities were observed for clonotypes shared by all four sorted-subset donors than for non-shared clonotypes. Based on pairwise subsampling, the degree of clonotype sharing among donors was expected to be affected by sequencing depth. Estimated clonotype richness was generally larger for naive than for memory subsets. Roughly 5.2% of naive CD4, 3.5% of naive CD8, about 2.5% of memory CD4, and roughly 0.4% of memory CD8 clonotypes were shared across a few donors. The genetic and exposure-history diversity represented was limited by the small number of donors. Incomplete sequencing was indicated by rarefaction of sorted-subset datasets, despite the large sequencing depth.

Using the deep immunoSEQ assay, TCR CDR3 regions were amplified from genomic DNA by multiplex PCR. For each cell subset, the extracted genomic DNA was distributed evenly across all wells of several immunoSEQ 96-well plates, and each plate served as one replicate. For sorted subsets, about 210 ng of genomic DNA, equivalent to around 30,000 T cell genomes, went into each replicate PCR. The purified libraries were quantified using a Qubit 3.0 fluorometer, sized with a Bioanalyzer 2100, and then quantified again using the KAPA Library Quantification kit. A separate single-read 150-cycle Illumina NextSeq 550 flow cell was used to sequence each immunoSEQ 96-well plate. From the authors' description of their analysis: Because the immunoSEQ output held only junctional sequences and lacked quality scores, the filtering could not match the filtering applied to full-length reads. To assign V/J genes and CDR3, sequences were annotated using PyIR, a Python wrapper for IgBLAST v1.9, with IMGT germline references. Reads with weak V/J assignments (E-value above 1e-6), missing CDR3, stop codons, out-of-frame junctions, or ambiguous translated residues were removed. V3J clonotypes were defined as sequences sharing an identical inferred V gene, J gene, and CDR3 amino acid sequence. Percentage overlap between repertoires was computed as shared unique clonotypes divided by the size of the smaller repertoire. RTK rarefaction, the Chao1 estimator, and Recon v2.1 estimates of unobserved clonotypes were used to assess repertoire richness. For all TCRbeta clonotypes obtained by the gDNA method from a few donors, generation probabilities were computed with OLGA. Not all clones reach the TCRdb copy of this immuneACCESS table, which keeps in-frame sequences only. Checked studies attribute under half of the gap to unresolved V genes and leave the rest unexplained. D and trimming come from the DNA, and the V and J calls and clone size come from that table. This sample comprises fewer than 1 million clones, around 96% of them detected only once. In total, the top ten clones hold less than 0.25% of the sample.

This clone was detected once. Its binding antigen is unknown. Base qualities are not recorded, but no much larger clone differs from it by a single base. The chain links TRBV19 with TRBJ2-7; TRBD2 agrees with 11 junctional bases. This receptor was obtained from a man aged 25 to 40 in good health. Input material: naive CD8+ T cells sorted from blood. Per the publication, the cell subset or site label means: CD45RA+CCR7+. The CDR3 protein sequence reads: CASSIGTSGKSYEQYF. The DNA is as follows: TGTGCCAGTAGTATTGGGACTAGCGGAAAGTCCTACGAGCAGTACTTC. The CDR3 plus the reference TRBV19 and TRBJ2-7 genes for the other parts give the full variable domain: DGGITQSPKYLFRKEGQNVTLSCEQNLNHDAMYWYRQDPGQGLRLIYYSQIVNDFQKGDIAEGYSVSREKKESFPLTVTSAQKNPTAFYLCASSIGTSGKSYEQYFGPGTRLTVT.